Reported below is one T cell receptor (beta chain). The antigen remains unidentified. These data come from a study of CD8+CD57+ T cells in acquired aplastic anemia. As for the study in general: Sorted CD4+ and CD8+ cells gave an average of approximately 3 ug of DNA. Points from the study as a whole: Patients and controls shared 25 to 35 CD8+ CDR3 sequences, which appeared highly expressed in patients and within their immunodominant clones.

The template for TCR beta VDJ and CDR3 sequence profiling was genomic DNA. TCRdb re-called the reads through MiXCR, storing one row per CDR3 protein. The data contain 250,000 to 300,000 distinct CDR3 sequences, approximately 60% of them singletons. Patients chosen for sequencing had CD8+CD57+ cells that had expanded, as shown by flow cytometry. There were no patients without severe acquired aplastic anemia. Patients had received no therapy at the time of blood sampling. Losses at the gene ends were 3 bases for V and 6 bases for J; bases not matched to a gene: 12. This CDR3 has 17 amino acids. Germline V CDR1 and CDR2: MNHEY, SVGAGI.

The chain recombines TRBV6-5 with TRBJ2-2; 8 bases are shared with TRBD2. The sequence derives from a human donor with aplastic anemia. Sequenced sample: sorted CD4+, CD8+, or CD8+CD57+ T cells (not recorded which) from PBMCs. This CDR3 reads CASSYSGESLWAGELFF. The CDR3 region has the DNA TGTGCCAGCAGTTATAGCGGGGAATCCCTGTGGGCCGGGGAGCTGTTTTTT.